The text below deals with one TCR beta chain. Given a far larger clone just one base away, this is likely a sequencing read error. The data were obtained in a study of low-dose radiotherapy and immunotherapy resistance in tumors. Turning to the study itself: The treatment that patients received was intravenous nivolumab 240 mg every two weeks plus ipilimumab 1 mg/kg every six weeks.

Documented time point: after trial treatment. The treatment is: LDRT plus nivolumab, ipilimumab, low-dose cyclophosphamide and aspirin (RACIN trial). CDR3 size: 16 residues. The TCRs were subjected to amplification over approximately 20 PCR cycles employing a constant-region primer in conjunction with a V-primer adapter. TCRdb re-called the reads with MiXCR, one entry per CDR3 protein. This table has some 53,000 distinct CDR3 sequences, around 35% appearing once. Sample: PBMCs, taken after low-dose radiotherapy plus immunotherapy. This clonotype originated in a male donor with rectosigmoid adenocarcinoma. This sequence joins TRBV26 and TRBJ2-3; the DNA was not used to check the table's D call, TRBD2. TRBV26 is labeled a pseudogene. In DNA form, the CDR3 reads TGTGCCAGCAGACGGCGGGCTAGCGGAAACACAGATACGCAGTATTTT. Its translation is CASRRRASGNTDTQYF.